This TCR beta chain was recovered during a study of blood T cell repertoires in COVID-19. Study details: Samples taken during acute and convalescent COVID-19 were collected in the United States, Italy and Spain.

In the study's own analysis: Amplifying reference gene primers gave estimates of nucleated cell counts. This table comes from immunoSEQ multiplex PCR, and its TCRdb copy is limited to in-frame clones, with some not included. For V, J and clone size, that table is used; D and trimming come from the DNA. The table lists approximately 250,000 clones, less than 90% of them singletons. V trimming: 4 bases; J trimming: 7 bases; junction bases outside the gene matches: 12. The CDR3 loop spans 16 amino acids. Germline V gene sequence: CDR1 GTSNPN, CDR2 SVGIG (reference sequence). The chain recombines TRBV30 with TRBJ1-6; TRBD1 agrees at 8 bases. This clonotype was obtained from a man in his 60s who had recovered from COVID-19. The sample consisted of peripheral blood. The CDR3 sequence: CAWTRTGTSWNSPLHF. The CDR3 coding sequence is TGTGCCTGGACCCGGACAGGGACGAGTTGGAATTCACCCCTCCACTTT.